This T cell receptor beta chain was retrieved from a study of control samples from healthy donors and cancer patients. The assay was immunoSEQ multiplex PCR, and TCRdb's table has in-frame clones only and misses some. This table has around 140,000 clones, around nine tenths appearing once. The CDR3 has 16 residues. The germline gives CDR1 LGHDT, CDR2 YNNKEL (reference sequence). V was clipped by 0 bases and J by 5 bases; unmatched bases: 8. The receptor was isolated from a man aged 50 to 59 with head and neck cancer. Sequences were obtained from PBMCs. The rearrangement joins TRBV3-1 (or the pseudogene TRBV3-2) to TRBJ2-5; 8 bases match TRBD2. The DNA of the CDR3 is TGTGCCAGCAGCCAAGATTTTGAGCGGGAGAGGGAGACCCAGTACTTC. Translation: CASSQDFERERETQYF.